The entry that follows covers one TCR beta chain sequence. Using its own MiXCR run on the reads, TCRdb lists one record per CDR3 protein. Here the sample spans 200,000 or so distinct CDR3 sequences, approximately 30% being singletons. This sample was taken from a study of T cell repertoires in cytomegalovirus infection. The overall study: CMV infection together with matching HLA type was indicated by public TCR beta signatures.

Deletions cut 2 bases from V and 2 bases from J, with 11 bases between. The CDR3 contains 15 residues. Germline V gene sequence: CDR1 SGHTA, CDR2 FQGNSA. This TCR was recovered from a human donor in good health (CMV status not recorded). Some clones in this sample may be carry-over from other donors' samples. The source material was PBMCs. The chain has TRBV7-2 and TRBJ2-3, with a weak D call TRBD2 (6 bases). CDR3 bases: TGTGCCAGCAGCTTATACGCGGGGTTCACAGATACGCAGTATTTT. Translating it yields CASSLYAGFTDTQYF.